The rows below give T cell receptor beta chains drawn from one sample of a study of patients and donors after allogeneic stem cell transplantation. TCRdb redid the calling of the RT-PCR reads with MiXCR, one entry per CDR3 protein. The table lists 410,000 or so distinct CDR3 sequences, around 15% of them singletons. Sample: blood, either unsorted or a sorted T cell fraction (not recorded which). The receptors were gathered from a human donor who was either an allogeneic HSCT recipient or a stem cell or donor lymphocyte infusion donor (not recorded which). It is not recorded whose cells these are; they may come from a transplant donor. Each CDR3 is given with its conserved first and last residue. The D gene is left open where the match is weak. Some rows have no size entry. The others give once, few or many, or a class for an expanded clone.

>TRBJ2-3|TRBD1|many|TRBV2
TGTGCCAGCAGAAGGACAGGGGGCACAGATACGCAGTATTTT
CASRRTGGTDTQYF
>TRBJ2-7|TRBD2|many|TRBV7-9
TGTGCCAGCAGCTTTGTTGGACTAGGAACCTCCGAGCAGTACTTC
CASSFVGLGTSEQYF
>TRBJ1-2|NA|few|TRBV20-1
TGCAGTGCCCCTCGGGCAGGGACCTATGGCTACACCTTC
CSAPRAGTYGYTF
>TRBJ2-7|TRBD2|NA|TRBV27
TGTGCCAGCAGTTTATCAGCGATAGCGGGAGCCTACGAGCAGTACTTC
CASSLSAIAGAYEQYF
>TRBJ2-5|NA|many|TRBV5-1
TGCGCCAGCAGCTTGGAGCAAGAGACCCAGTACTTC
CASSLEQETQYF
>TRBJ1-1|TRBD1|few|TRBV29-1
TGCAGCACTTGGACAGGGCGGAACACTGAAGCTTTCTTT
CSTWTGRNTEAFF
>TRBJ1-6|NA|few|TRBV20-1
TGCAGTGCGCGCGGGCCCCCCATGGGTTCACCCCTCCACTTT
CSARGPPMGSPLHF
>TRBJ1-2|TRBD1|few|TRBV12-3/TRBV12-4
TGTGCCAGCAGCCCCGGGACAGGGGATGTCTATGGCTACACCTTC
CASSPGTGDVYGYTF
>TRBJ1-5|NA|many|TRBV20-1
TGCAGTGCTAGGGCCCCGGGGGGCAATCAGCCCCAGCATTTT
CSARAPGGNQPQHF
>TRBJ2-3|NA|NA|TRBV20-1
TGCAGTGCTAAACCGGGGACGGATACGCAGTATTTT
CSAKPGTDTQYF
>TRBJ2-7|NA|few|TRBV21-1
TGTGCCAGCAGCAAAGGACCCGGGGTGTCTAGGCGGGAGGGATCCTACGAGCAGTACTTC
CASSKGPGVSRREGSYEQYF
>TRBJ1-2|NA|few|TRBV2
TGTGCCAGCAGTGAAGACAGGACCTCTGACTATGGCTACACCTTC
CASSEDRTSDYGYTF
>TRBJ1-6|NA|NA|TRBV20-1
TGCAGTGCGAAGAAGGGCGACGATAATTCACCCCTCCACTTT
CSAKKGDDNSPLHF